Below are 2 T cell receptor beta chains sequenced from a single sample in a study of T cell changes during pregnancy in multiple sclerosis. Some clones are missing from TCRdb's copy, which holds only in-frame ones; the method was immunoSEQ multiplex PCR. In the table there are approximately 83,000 clones, approximately 92% of which are singletons. Source: peripheral blood, taken in the first trimester of pregnancy. The receptors originated from a female donor with multiple sclerosis, enrolled in a pregnancy study.

The chain is built from TRBV10-3 and TRBJ2-5; 7 bases are shared with TRBD2. Germline V gene data show CDR1 as ENHRY and CDR2 as SYGVKD. The CDR3 totals 17 residues. Trimming took 10 bases from V and 1 from J; bases not matched to a gene: 18. CDR3 DNA sequence: TGTGCCACCGGAGCCTTATGGCGGGGGATCTCCCAAGAGACCCAGTACTTC. It translates to CATGALWRGISQETQYF.

This chain connects TRBV30 to TRBJ2-2; 8 bases line up with TRBD2. Trimming at V came to 6 bases and at J to 4 bases, leaving 4 bases not matched to a gene. The CDR3 runs to 13 residues. Germline lookup yields CDR1 GTSNPN and CDR2 SVGIG (reference sequence). CDR3 amino acids: CACIAGFTGELFF. In DNA form, the CDR3 reads TGTGCCTGTATAGCGGGGTTCACCGGGGAGCTGTTTTTT.